This T cell receptor beta chain was observed in a study of radiation and T cells in renal cell carcinoma. Documented time point: blood 2 weeks post-SBRT. As for treatment: 15 Gy SBRT to primary tumor, nephrectomy 4 weeks later. The patient's renal cell carcinoma had clear cell pathology. Sequencing used immunoSEQ multiplex PCR; TCRdb keeps in-frame clones, though not all of them. The sample holds tens of thousands of clones, 80% to 90% seen once. Looked up from germline, CDR1 is SGDLS and CDR2 is YYNGEE. The CDR3 contains 15 residues. V lost 4 bases, J lost 3 bases, and 8 bases stayed unmatched. For this clone: The antigen remains unidentified.

Regarding the study as a whole: Without pretreatment biopsies, baseline tumor clonotype presence was undetermined. Top tumor clonotypes rose in blood 2 weeks post-radiation, then contracted.

V is TRBV9 and J is TRBJ1-2, with TRBD1 matching 8 bases. The clonotype comes from a woman aged 50 to 60 with renal cell carcinoma. This specimen consisted of blood, obtained from a patient whose treatment included radiotherapy and nephrectomy. In DNA form, the CDR3 reads TGTGCCAGCAGCCCCGGACAGGGCGTCGACTATGGCTACACCTTC. It specifies CASSPGQGVDYGYTF.